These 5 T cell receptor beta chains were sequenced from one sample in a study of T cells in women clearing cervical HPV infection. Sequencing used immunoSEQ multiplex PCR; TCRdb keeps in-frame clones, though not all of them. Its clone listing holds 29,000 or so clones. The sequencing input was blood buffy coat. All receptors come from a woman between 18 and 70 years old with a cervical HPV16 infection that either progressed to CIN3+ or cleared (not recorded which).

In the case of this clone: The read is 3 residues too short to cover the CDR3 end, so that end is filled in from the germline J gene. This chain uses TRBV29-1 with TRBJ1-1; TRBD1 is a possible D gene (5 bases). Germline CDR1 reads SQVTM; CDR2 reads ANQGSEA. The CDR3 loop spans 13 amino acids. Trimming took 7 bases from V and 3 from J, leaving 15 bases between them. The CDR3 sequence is CSASRGMDTEAFF. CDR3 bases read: TGCAGCGCCTCGAGGGGCATGGACACTGAA.

The DNA read from the CDR3 is TGCAGTGGGGGCATTGCCGACGAG. It codes for CSGGIADE. In full, the CDR3 reads CSGGIADEQYF. The chain employs TRBV20-1 and TRBJ2-7, with a weak D call TRBD1 (5 bases). The DNA ends 3 residues before the CDR3 does, and the rest of the CDR3 is filled in from the germline J gene. CDR1 DFQATT and CDR2 SNEGSKA come from the germline V gene (reference sequence). Trimming pared 7 bases from V and 5 bases from J, leaving 12 bases between. CDR3 length equals 11 residues.

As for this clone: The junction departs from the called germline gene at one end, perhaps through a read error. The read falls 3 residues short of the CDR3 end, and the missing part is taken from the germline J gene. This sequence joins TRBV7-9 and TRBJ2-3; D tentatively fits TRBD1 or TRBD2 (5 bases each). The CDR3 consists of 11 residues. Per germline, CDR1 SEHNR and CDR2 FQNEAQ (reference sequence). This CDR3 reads CANSQEGTQYF. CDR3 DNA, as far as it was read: TGTGCCAACAGCCAAGAGGGGACG.

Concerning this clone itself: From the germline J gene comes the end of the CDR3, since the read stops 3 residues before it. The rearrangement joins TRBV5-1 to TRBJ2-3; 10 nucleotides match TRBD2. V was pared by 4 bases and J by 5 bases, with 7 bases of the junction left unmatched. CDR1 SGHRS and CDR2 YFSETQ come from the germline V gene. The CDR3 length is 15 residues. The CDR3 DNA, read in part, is TGCGCCAGCAGCATAAGCGGGGGGGCACAAGATACG. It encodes CASSISGGAQDT. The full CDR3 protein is CASSISGGAQDTQYF.

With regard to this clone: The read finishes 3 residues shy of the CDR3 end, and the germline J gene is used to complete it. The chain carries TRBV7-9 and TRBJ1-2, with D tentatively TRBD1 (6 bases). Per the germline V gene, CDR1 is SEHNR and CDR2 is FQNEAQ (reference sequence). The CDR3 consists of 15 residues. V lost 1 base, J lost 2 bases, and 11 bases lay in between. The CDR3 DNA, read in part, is TGTGCCAGCAGCTTAGGGACAGCTACGAACTATGGC. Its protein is CASSLGTATNYG. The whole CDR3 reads CASSLGTATNYGYTF.